The 26 T cell receptor beta chains presented below share a single source sample, sequenced in a study of T-cell reconstitution after alpha-beta-depleted transplantation in children. The TCRbeta library was prepared with unique molecular identifiers. A single record per CDR3 protein comes from TCRdb applying MiXCR to the PCR reads. Of about 470,000 distinct CDR3 sequences listed, over 40% are singletons. The sample consisted of PBMCs, taken before TCRalphabeta/CD19-depleted stem cell transplant. All receptors derive from a girl aged 2-10 years with aplastic anemia, due to receive a stem cell transplant.

This sequence joins TRBV20-1 and TRBJ2-1; D is possibly TRBD1 or TRBD2 (5 bases each). Germline CDR1 is DFQATT and CDR2 is SNEGSKA (reference sequence). V was trimmed by 5 bases and J by 10 bases, leaving 18 bases between them. The CDR3 has 13 amino acids. The CDR3 DNA reads as TGCAGTGCTGATTCAAGGGGAGAAGGGGAGCAGTTCTTC. Residues: CSADSRGEGEQFF.

Turning to this clonotype: At one end, the junction sequence differs from germline, possibly due to a read error. V and J are TRBV20-1 and TRBJ2-1; no clear D. The V gene's germline CDR1 is DFQATT and CDR2 SNEGSKA (reference sequence). The CDR3 is 14 residues long. The CDR3, as DNA: TGCAGTGCTGCCACTCGACCCTCCCACAATGAGCAGTTCTTC. It specifies CSAATRPSHNEQFF.

This clonotype came up many times. This chain joins TRBV4-3 and TRBJ2-6; perhaps D is TRBD1 or TRBD2 (6 bases each). Germline V lookup: CDR1 LGHNA, CDR2 YSLEER. There are 16 residues in the CDR3. The ends were cut back, 4 bases at V and 2 bases at J, with 12 bases in the middle. The CDR3 nucleotides read TGCGCCAGCAGCCCTCTAGGGGGGACTGGGGCCAACGTCCTGACTTTC. Amino acids: CASSPLGGTGANVLTF.

The V call is TRBV4-2, the J call TRBJ2-3, with D maybe TRBD1 (5 bases). Germline CDR1 reads LGHNA; CDR2 reads YNFKEQ. The V end was cut by 9 bases, the J end by 5 bases, with 15 bases between. The CDR3 has 13 residues. DNA of the CDR3: TGTGCCAGGGGCTACGACAGAGGAGATACGCAGTATTTT. Translating gives CARGYDRGDTQYF.

V is TRBV5-4 and J is TRBJ2-1; the match to TRBD2 covers 12 bases. Trimming at V came to 4 bases and at J to 10 bases, leaving 9 bases not matched to a gene. This CDR3 comprises 15 residues. The germline CDR1 and CDR2 sequences are SGHNT and YYREEE (reference sequence). For the CDR3, the DNA is TGTGCCAGCAGCCCCGGGACTAGCGGGCTGGGGGAGCAGTTCTTC. The encoded protein is CASSPGTSGLGEQFF. The variable domain in full, completed from reference TRBV5-4 and TRBJ2-1, reads ETGVTQSPTHLIKTRGQQVTLRCSSQSGHNTVSWYQQALGQGPQFIFQYYREEENGRGNFPPRFSGLQFPNYSSELNVNALELDDSALYLCASSPGTSGLGEQFFGPGTRLTVL.

The table lists this clonotype with a few counts. Relative to the germline gene, one junction end is altered; a read error may explain this. The V gene is TRBV11-2, the J gene TRBJ2-5; TRBD1 is a possible D gene (5 bases). The CDR3 spans 12 residues. Germline CDR1 reads SGHAT; CDR2 reads FQNNGV. In DNA form, the CDR3 reads TGTGCCAGCAGCTTTCTAACGCAGGGCCCTCACTTC. Protein sequence: CASSFLTQGPHF.

This CDR3 is CASRPLRGPGNTGELFF. CDR3 DNA: TGTGCCAGCAGGCCTCTGAGGGGGCCGGGGAACACCGGGGAGCTGTTTTTT. V is TRBV27 and J is TRBJ2-2; 7 bases are a match to TRBD1. The V gene's germline CDR1 is MNHEY and CDR2 SMNVEV (reference sequence). CDR3 length: 17 amino acids. V lost 6 bases to trimming and J lost 1 base; unmatched junction nucleotides: 11.

The CDR3 region has the DNA TGTGCCTGGACCGGACAGAGCTATGGCTACACCTTC. This gives the protein CAWTGQSYGYTF. The chain combines TRBV30 with TRBJ1-2; D is perhaps TRBD1 (6 bases). V lost 4 bases and J 4 bases, leaving 10 bases between the germline ends. The CDR3 spans 12 residues. CDR1 is GTSNPN and CDR2 is SVGIG in the germline V gene (reference sequence).

This sequence joins TRBV7-2 and TRBJ1-2, with a possible D match to TRBD1 (5 bases). This CDR3 is built from 14 residues. CDR1 is SGHTA and CDR2 is FQGNSA in the germline V gene. V lost 5 bases and J lost 8, with 18 bases in between. The CDR3 nucleotides read TGTGCCAGCAGCGTAGACAGCGGAAATCAAGGCTACACCTTC. Translating it yields CASSVDSGNQGYTF.

The chain uses TRBV5-1 and TRBJ2-5, with TRBD1 as a possible D gene (6 bases). The germline CDR1 and CDR2 sequences are SGHRS and YFSETQ. The CDR3 covers 14 residues. V was cut by 3 bases and J by 6 bases, with 15 bases left in between. The CDR3 coding sequence is TGCGCCAGCAGCTGGCAGGGGACGGTAAAGACCCAGTACTTC. Encoded protein: CASSWQGTVKTQYF.

This clonotype has a count of ten or more. The J gene is TRBJ2-5, the V gene TRBV11-2; 12 bases are shared with TRBD2. In germline, CDR1 is SGHAT, CDR2 FQNNGV. V lost 6 bases to trimming and J lost 1 base; unmatched junction nucleotides: 12. The CDR3 extends over 18 amino acids. CDR3 protein: CASSSGTSGPGVQETQYF. The CDR3 DNA is TGTGCCAGCAGTTCCGGGACTAGCGGGCCGGGGGTCCAAGAGACCCAGTACTTC. Filled out from reference TRBV11-2 and TRBJ2-5, the complete variable domain reads EAGVAQSPRYKIIEKRQSVAFWCNPISGHATLYWYQQILGQGPKLLIQFQNNGVVDDSQLPKDRFSAERLKGVDSTLKIQPAKLEDSAVYLCASSSGTSGPGVQETQYFGPGTRLLVL.

This chain joins TRBV6-5 and TRBJ2-7; D gene unclear. Germline values: CDR1 MNHEY, CDR2 SVGAGI. Trimming pared 2 bases from V and 1 base from J, leaving 9 bases between. The CDR3 contains 14 residues. The CDR3 loop is CASSYKVFSYEQYF. The CDR3 DNA reads as TGTGCCAGCAGTTACAAGGTCTTTTCCTACGAGCAGTACTTC.

This clonotype was found many times. The gene calls are TRBV10-3 and TRBJ2-7; D may match TRBD1 or TRBD2 (5 bases each). Germline V gene sequence: CDR1 ENHRY, CDR2 SYGVKD. The CDR3 totals 14 residues. Deletions cut 2 bases from V and 0 bases from J, with 8 bases between. The CDR3 coding sequence is TGTGCCATCAGTGAGCCAGGGAGCTCCTACGAGCAGTACTTC. It encodes CAISEPGSSYEQYF.

The V call is TRBV18, the J call TRBJ1-1; 8 bases fit TRBD1. Germline CDR1 and CDR2: KGHSH and LQKENI. V shed 3 bases and J 1 base; nucleotides not matched to a gene: 4. CDR3 length equals 15 residues. The CDR3 loop reads CASSPRTGSNTEAFF. The CDR3 DNA reads as TGTGCCAGCTCACCCCGGACAGGGTCGAACACTGAAGCTTTCTTT.

This clonotype showed up many times. The genes are TRBV7-9 and TRBJ2-3; D ambiguous. The CDR3 consists of 15 residues. V dropped 1 base and J dropped 2 bases, with 10 bases sitting between them. Germline V CDR1 and CDR2: SEHNR, FQNEAQ (reference sequence). The CDR3 reads CASSLELFYTDTQYF. The CDR3 DNA reads TGTGCCAGCAGCTTAGAGCTCTTCTACACAGATACGCAGTATTTT.

The rearrangement joins TRBV13 to TRBJ2-2, with 9 bases fitting TRBD1. Losses at the gene ends were 4 bases for V and 2 bases for J; bases not matched to a gene: 5. CDR1 and CDR2 from the germline V gene are PRHDT and FYEKMQ (reference sequence). There are 16 residues in the CDR3. As DNA, the CDR3 is TGTGCCAGCAGCTCCGGACAGGGGATCAACACCGGGGAGCTGTTTTTT. This gives the protein CASSSGQGINTGELFF.

This clonotype was found a few times. The V call is TRBV7-6, the J call TRBJ2-1; 8 bases line up with TRBD2. The V gene end was trimmed by 3 bases and the J gene end by 8 bases; junction bases not matched to a gene: 18. From germline, CDR1 is SGHVS and CDR2 FNYEAQ. The length of the CDR3 is 18 residues. CDR3 nucleotide sequence: TGTGCCAGCAGCTTTCCGGTCACCGGGACTAGGTTAGCGGATGAGCAGTTCTTC. As protein: CASSFPVTGTRLADEQFF.

The chain has TRBV12-3 or TRBV12-4 and TRBJ2-7; 8 nucleotides line up with TRBD2. This CDR3 is 12 amino acids long. Trimming removed 11 bases from V and 5 bases from J; junction bases left unmatched: 8. CDR3 coding DNA: TGTGCCTCGGGTAGGGGACTAGACGAGCAGTACTTC. Its protein product is CASGRGLDEQYF.

This clonotype has just a few counts. The chain employs TRBV5-4 and TRBJ2-5, with 11 bases identical to TRBD2. Germline CDR1 reads SGHNT; CDR2 reads YYREEE (reference sequence). The V and J ends lost 3 bases and 6 bases, in that order; junction bases with no gene match: 10. The CDR3 loop spans 16 amino acids. The CDR3 nucleotides are TGTGCCAGCAGCTCGGGACTAGCGGCCCAAGGGAAGACCCAGTACTTC. Translation gives CASSSGLAAQGKTQYF.

This clonotype was counted many times. The V gene is TRBV20-1, the J gene TRBJ1-3; maybe TRBD1 (6 bases). Trimming took off 3 bases at V and 0 bases at J, with 15 bases between the two ends. This CDR3 spans 16 amino acids. Germline V CDR1 and CDR2: DFQATT, SNEGSKA (reference sequence). CDR3 sequence (DNA): TGCAGTGCTAGTTCAACGGGGGACATCTCTGGAAACACCATATATTTT. It encodes CSASSTGDISGNTIYF.

This clonotype was seen ten or more times. The rearrangement uses TRBV6-2 or TRBV6-3 and TRBJ2-7; 8 bases are shared with TRBD1. V trimming: 7 bases; J trimming: 2 bases; junction bases outside the gene matches: 1. This CDR3 spans 12 amino acids. CDR1 MNHEY and CDR2 SVGEGT come from the germline V gene. Here the CDR3 reads CASTDRAYEQYF. The CDR3 DNA follows: TGTGCCAGCACGGACAGGGCCTACGAGCAGTACTTC.

This clonotype showed up just a few times. The rearrangement joins TRBV11-2 to TRBJ2-1; 7 bases fit TRBD1. This CDR3 contains 19 residues. Germline trimming cut 3 bases from V and 5 bases from J; bases unmatched to any gene: 19. The germline V gene encodes CDR1 SGHAT and CDR2 FQNNGV. The CDR3 protein is CASSFGDRRSPGHDNEQFF. The CDR3 DNA follows: TGTGCCAGCAGCTTTGGGGACAGACGGAGCCCCGGACATGACAATGAGCAGTTCTTC.

This chain links TRBV7-3 with TRBJ2-7; no reliable D call. V was shortened by 4 bases and J by 4 bases, with 11 bases between the two germline ends. The CDR3 has 13 residues. Germline values: CDR1 SGHTA, CDR2 FQGTGA. The CDR3 sequence: CASSSGRNYEQYF. The CDR3 DNA follows: TGTGCCAGCAGCTCCGGACGGAATTACGAGCAGTACTTC.

A few counts support this clonotype. The chain links TRBV20-1 to TRBJ2-4; no definite D call. The germline V gene has CDR1 DFQATT and CDR2 SNEGSKA (reference sequence). V lost 3 bases and J lost 6, with 15 bases in between. This CDR3 is built from 14 residues. The CDR3 here is CSASEDVFRNIQYF. The CDR3 DNA sequence: TGCAGTGCTAGTGAAGACGTATTTAGAAACATTCAGTACTTC.

V gene TRBV28 combines with J gene TRBJ1-2, with D maybe TRBD1 (5 bases). Germline V gene sequence: CDR1 MDHEN, CDR2 SYDVKM. V lost 6 bases and J 9 bases, leaving 11 bases between the germline ends. This CDR3 spans 11 amino acids. The CDR3 DNA sequence: TGTGCCAGCAGACAGGCGTCGAGCTACACCTTC. It is translated as CASRQASSYTF.

The V call is TRBV10-3, the J call TRBJ2-1; D not resolved. This CDR3 spans 13 amino acids. V lost 4 bases, J lost 8 bases, and 12 bases lay in between. CDR1 is ENHRY and CDR2 is SYGVKD in the germline V gene. CDR3 region: CAISASDWDEQFF. The CDR3 coding sequence is TGTGCCATCAGTGCCTCCGATTGGGATGAGCAGTTCTTC.